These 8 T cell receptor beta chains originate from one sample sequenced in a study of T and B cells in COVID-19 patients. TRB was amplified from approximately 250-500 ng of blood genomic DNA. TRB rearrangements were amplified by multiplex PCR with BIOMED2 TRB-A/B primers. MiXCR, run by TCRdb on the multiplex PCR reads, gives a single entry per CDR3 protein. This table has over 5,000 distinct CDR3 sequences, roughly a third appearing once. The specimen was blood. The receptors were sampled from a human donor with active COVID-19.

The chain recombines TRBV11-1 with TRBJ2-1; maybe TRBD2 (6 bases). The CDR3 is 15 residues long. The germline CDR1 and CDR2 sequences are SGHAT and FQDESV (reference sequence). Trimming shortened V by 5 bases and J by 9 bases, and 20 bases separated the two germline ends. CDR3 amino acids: CASSPWGGKASEQFF. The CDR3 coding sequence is TGTGCCAGCAGCCCCTGGGGCGGGAAAGCGTCTGAGCAGTTCTTC.

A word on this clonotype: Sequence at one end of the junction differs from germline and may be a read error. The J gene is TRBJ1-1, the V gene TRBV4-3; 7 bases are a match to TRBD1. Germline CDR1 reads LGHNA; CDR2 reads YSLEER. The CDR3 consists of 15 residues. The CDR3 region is CASTPSDRENTEAFF. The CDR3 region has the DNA TGTGCCAGCACCCCAAGCGACAGGGAGAACACTGAAGCTTTCTTT.

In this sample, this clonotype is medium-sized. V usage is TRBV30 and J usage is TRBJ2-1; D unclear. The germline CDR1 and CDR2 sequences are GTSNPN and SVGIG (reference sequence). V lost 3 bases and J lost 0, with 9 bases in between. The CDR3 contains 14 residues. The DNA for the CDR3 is TGTGCCTGGAGACCCGGTAGCTCCTACAATGAGCAGTTCTTC. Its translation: CAWRPGSSYNEQFF. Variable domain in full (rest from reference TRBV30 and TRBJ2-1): SQTIHQWPATLVQPVGSPLSLECTVEGTSNPNLYWYRQAAGRGLQLLFYSVGIGQISSEVPQNLSASRPQDRQFILSSKKLLLSDSGFYLCAWRPGSSYNEQFFGPGTRLTVL.

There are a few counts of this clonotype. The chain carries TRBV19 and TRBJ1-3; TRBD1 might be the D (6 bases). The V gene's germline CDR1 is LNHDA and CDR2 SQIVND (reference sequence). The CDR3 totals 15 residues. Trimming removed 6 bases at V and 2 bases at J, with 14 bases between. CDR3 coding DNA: TGTGCCAGTAGGAACCTACAGGGAGCTGGAAACACCATATATTTT. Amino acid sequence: CASRNLQGAGNTIYF. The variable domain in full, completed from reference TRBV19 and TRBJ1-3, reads DGGITQSPKYLFRKEGQNVTLSCEQNLNHDAMYWYRQDPGQGLRLIYYSQIVNDFQKGDIAEGYSVSREKKESFPLTVTSAQKNPTAFYLCASRNLQGAGNTIYFGEGSWLTVV.

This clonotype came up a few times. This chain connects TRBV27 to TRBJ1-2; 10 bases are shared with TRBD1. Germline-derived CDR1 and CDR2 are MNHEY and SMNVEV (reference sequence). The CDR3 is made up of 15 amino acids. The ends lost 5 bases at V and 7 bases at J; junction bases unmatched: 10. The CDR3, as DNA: TGTGCCAGCAGTACCCCGGGACAGGGGAGAGTTGGCTACACCTTC. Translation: CASSTPGQGRVGYTF.

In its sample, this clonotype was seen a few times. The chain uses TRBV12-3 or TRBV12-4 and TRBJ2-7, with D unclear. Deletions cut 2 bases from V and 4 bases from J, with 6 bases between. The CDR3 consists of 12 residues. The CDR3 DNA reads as TGTGCCAGCAGTTTATTCCCTTACGAGCAGTACTTC. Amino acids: CASSLFPYEQYF.

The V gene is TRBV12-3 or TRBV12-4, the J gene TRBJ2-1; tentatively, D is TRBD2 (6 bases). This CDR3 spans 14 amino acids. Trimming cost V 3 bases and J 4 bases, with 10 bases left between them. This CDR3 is CASSFSGLYNEQFF. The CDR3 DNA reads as TGTGCCAGCAGTTTTAGCGGACTTTACAATGAGCAGTTCTTC.

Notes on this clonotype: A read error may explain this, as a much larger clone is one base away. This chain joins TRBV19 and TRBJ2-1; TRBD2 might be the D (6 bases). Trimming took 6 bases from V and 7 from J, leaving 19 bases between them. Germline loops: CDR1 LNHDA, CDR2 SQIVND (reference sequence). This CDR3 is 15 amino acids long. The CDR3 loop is CASRKVARGGNEQFF. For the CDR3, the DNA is TGTGCCAGTAGAAAGGTAGCGAGAGGAGGGAATGAGCAGTTCTTC.